These 18 T cell receptor beta chains came from one sample sequenced in a study of breast tumors, draining lymph nodes, adjacent tissues. MiXCR was run by TCRdb on the multiplex PCR reads, yielding one entry per CDR3 protein. Among about 46,000 distinct CDR3 sequences listed, more than 20% were seen once. Sample: breast tumor tissue. The receptor source for this set is a female donor with breast cancer. Some clones in this sample may be carry-over from other donors' samples.

The chain links TRBV5-1 to TRBJ1-2; D is perhaps TRBD1 (5 bases). Germline V gene lookup returns CDR1 SGHRS and CDR2 YFSETQ. This CDR3 has 15 amino acids. V was shortened by 0 bases and J by 2 bases, with 11 bases between the two germline ends. CDR3 DNA sequence: TGCGCCAGCAGCTTGGGAACGGGACCGAACTATGGCTACACCTTC. It codes for CASSLGTGPNYGYTF. The full variable domain, completed using reference TRBV5-1 and TRBJ1-2, is KAGVTQTPRYLIKTRGQQVTLSCSPISGHRSVSWYQQTPGQGLQFLFEYFSETQRNKGNFPGRFSGRQFSNSRSEMNVSTLELGDSALYLCASSLGTGPNYGYTFGSGTRLTVV.

This sequence joins TRBV24-1 and TRBJ1-1, with 7 positions matching TRBD1. The germline CDR1 and CDR2 sequences are KGHDR and SFDVKD. V shed 2 bases, J shed 0 bases, and the junction held 14 bases outside the gene matches. There are 19 residues in the CDR3. Here the CDR3 reads CATSDSKQGRGQMNTEAFF. CDR3 sequence (DNA): TGTGCCACCAGTGATTCAAAACAGGGGCGGGGGCAAATGAACACTGAAGCTTTCTTT.

In nucleotides, the CDR3 is TGTGCCAGCAGCCCCGGGACTAGCTGGTACAATGAGCAGTTCTTC. Protein sequence: CASSPGTSWYNEQFF. This chain connects TRBV9 to TRBJ2-1, with 9 nucleotides matching TRBD2. Unmatched junction bases numbered 6, after V lost 4 bases and J lost 4 bases. The CDR3 length is 15 residues. Germline V CDR1 and CDR2: SGDLS, YYNGEE.

This clonotype was detected ten times or more. This rearrangement joins TRBV2 to TRBJ2-7; D unclear. Germline CDR1 is SNHLY and CDR2 is FYNNEI. This CDR3 is 14 amino acids long. V was trimmed by 6 bases and J by 6 bases, leaving 18 bases between them. The CDR3 sequence is CASRASRPSLEQYF. The CDR3 DNA reads as TGTGCCAGCAGGGCAAGCCGCCCTTCCCTCGAGCAGTACTTC.

As for this clonotype: A junction boundary mismatches the germline segment, possibly from a read error. This chain connects TRBV19 to TRBJ1-2; 9 bases are shared with TRBD1. Germline values: CDR1 LNHDA, CDR2 SQIVND (reference sequence). The CDR3 has 16 amino acids. The CDR3 region is CASSIRDRDSIHGCTF. The CDR3 bases are TGTGCCAGTAGTATCCGGGACAGGGACTCTATCCATGGCTGCACCTTC.

In this sample, this clonotype turned up a few times. This rearrangement joins TRBV27 to TRBJ1-5, with a weak D call TRBD1 (6 bases). Looked up from germline, CDR1 is MNHEY and CDR2 is SMNVEV (reference sequence). The V end lost 6 bases, the J end lost 5 bases, and 14 bases lay between the germline ends. The CDR3 consists of 14 residues. This chain's CDR3 is CASSRPGAHQPQHF. Here the CDR3 DNA reads TGTGCCAGCAGCCGACCGGGGGCGCATCAGCCCCAGCATTTT.

The chain couples TRBV19 to TRBJ1-1; 7 nucleotides align to TRBD1. CDR1 and CDR2 (germline): LNHDA, SQIVND (reference sequence). The CDR3 runs to 17 residues. With 5 bases clipped from V and 1 base from J, the junction kept 13 bases outside the gene matches. The CDR3 reads CASSRARRGHENTEAFF. The CDR3 coding sequence is TGTGCCAGTAGTCGTGCTAGAAGGGGGCACGAGAACACTGAAGCTTTCTTT.

This clonotype was picked up one time. The chain joins TRBV7-9 to TRBJ1-6, with 7 positions matching TRBD1. CDR1 is SEHNR and CDR2 is FQNEAQ in the germline V gene (reference sequence). V lost 4 bases to trimming and J lost 7 bases; unmatched junction nucleotides: 7. CDR3 length equals 15 residues. DNA of the CDR3: TGTGCCAGCAGCTCCTACAGGGGATCCAATTCACCCCTCCACTTT. Translating it yields CASSSYRGSNSPLHF.

The V call is TRBV20-1, the J call TRBJ1-5; perhaps TRBD1 as D (6 bases). V lost 0 bases and J 8 bases, leaving 11 bases between the germline ends. Germline V gene lookup returns CDR1 DFQATT and CDR2 SNEGSKA (reference sequence). The CDR3 has 13 amino acids. The CDR3 DNA is TGCAGTGCTAGAGAGACAGGTTTGGAGCCCCAGCATTTT. It codes for CSARETGLEPQHF.

About this clonotype: This sequence may be a read error, since a much larger clone differs from it by one base. J is TRBJ1-3 and V is TRBV27; no definite D call. Germline CDR1 is MNHEY and CDR2 is SMNVEV (reference sequence). This CDR3 region has 18 residues. CDR3 sequence (DNA): TGTGCCAGCAGTCCCCGCGCACCTGGCTACCCCTCTGGAAACGCCATATATTTT. Protein sequence: CASSPRAPGYPSGNAIYF.

This clonotype appeared a single time. The rearrangement uses TRBV6-1 and TRBJ1-6; TRBD1 matches 8 bases. Per the germline V gene, CDR1 is MNHNS and CDR2 is SASEGT. Trimming at V came to 4 bases and at J to 6 bases, leaving 5 bases not matched to a gene. The CDR3 contains 15 residues. CDR3 residues: CASSADRVFNSPLHF. As DNA, the CDR3 is TGTGCCAGCAGTGCGGACAGGGTGTTTAATTCACCCCTCCACTTT.

With respect to this clonotype: This could be a read error, since a much larger clone is one nucleotide away. The gene calls are TRBV18 and TRBJ1-4, with 8 bases identical to TRBD1. Per germline, CDR1 KGHSH and CDR2 LQKENI. CDR3 length equals 13 residues. The CDR3 region is CASSPGQGEKPFF. CDR3 nucleotide sequence: TGTGCCAGCTCACCCGGACAGGGTGAAAAACCGTTTTTT.

A remark on this clonotype: Being one base from a much bigger clone, this may be a read error. This sequence joins TRBV5-1 and TRBJ2-3; D possibly corresponds to TRBD2 (6 bases). V was clipped by 7 bases and J by 6 bases, with 21 bases between them. CDR1 SGHRS and CDR2 YFSETQ come from the germline V gene. The CDR3 runs 15 residues. CDR3 sequence: CASGLTGGASDTQYF. As DNA, the CDR3 is TGCGCCAGCGGTTTAACTGGCGGGGCATCGGATACGCAGTATTTT.

This clonotype has a count of ten or more. This chain joins TRBV12-3 or TRBV12-4 and TRBJ1-5; D remains unclear. Trimming pared 2 bases from V and 6 bases from J, leaving 8 bases between. The CDR3 length is 13 residues. Here the CDR3 reads CASSLQAGQPQHF. Written as DNA, the CDR3 is TGTGCCAGCAGTTTACAGGCCGGTCAGCCCCAGCATTTT.

Many counts were recorded for this clonotype. The chain joins TRBV2 to TRBJ1-5; the D gene is possibly TRBD1 (5 bases). This CDR3 contains 13 residues. V lost 6 bases, J lost 3 bases, and 9 bases lay in between. In germline, CDR1 is SNHLY, CDR2 FYNNEI. CDR3 DNA: TGTGCCAGCAGCGAGGGGTTCAATCAGCCCCAGCATTTT. Amino acid sequence: CASSEGFNQPQHF. The full variable domain, completed using reference TRBV2 and TRBJ1-5, is EPEVTQTPSHQVTQMGQEVILRCVPISNHLYFYWYRQILGQKVEFLVSFYNNEISEKSEIFDDQFSVERPDGSNFTLKIRSTKLEDSAMYFCASSEGFNQPQHFGDGTRLSIL.

This clonotype was detected many times. The rearrangement links TRBV7-9 to TRBJ1-2; 9 nucleotides agree with TRBD1. The CDR3 length is 15 residues. Germline values: CDR1 SEHNR, CDR2 FQNEAQ (reference sequence). The V gene end was trimmed by 5 bases and the J gene end by 7 bases; junction bases not matched to a gene: 11. The chain's CDR3 is CASSVPGQGNRGYTF. The CDR3 region has the DNA TGTGCCAGCAGCGTTCCGGGACAGGGTAACCGTGGCTACACCTTC.

This clonotype was counted ten times or more. The chain joins TRBV7-3 to TRBJ2-7; D is possibly TRBD1 (6 bases). Germline V gives CDR1 SGHTA, CDR2 FQGTGA. V dropped 8 bases and J dropped 2 bases, with 16 bases sitting between them. This CDR3 contains 14 residues. CDR3 nucleotide sequence: TGTGCCAGCTCGCCACCGGACAGTCCCTACGAGCAGTACTTC. This translates into CASSPPDSPYEQYF.

This clonotype was seen at least ten times. The V call is TRBV10-1, the J call TRBJ2-3; D is tentatively TRBD1 or TRBD2 (5 bases each). Trimming shortened V by 4 bases and J by 4 bases, and 15 bases separated the two germline ends. CDR1 is WNHNN, CDR2 SYGVQD, per germline (reference sequence). The CDR3 extends over 15 amino acids. CDR3 loop: CASSVGDPGPDTQYF. Here the CDR3 DNA reads TGCGCCAGCAGTGTGGGGGATCCGGGACCAGATACGCAGTATTTT.